Below, one TCR beta chain is given with its context. Its antigen remains unknown. It was CD45RO-negative cells, positively selected for CCR7, that made up naive CD8 cells, with terminally differentiated effector memory CD45RA+ cells excluded. Germline CDR1 is SNHLY and CDR2 is FYNNEI. The CDR3 extends over 15 amino acids. Germline trimming cut 5 bases from V and 6 bases from J; bases unmatched to any gene: 9. This sample is drawn from a study of shared clonotypes between healthy human individuals. Study observations and caveats: In a few donors, roughly 5.2% of naive CD4 clonotypes appeared in common. Naive subsets generally exceeded memory subsets in estimated richness. Sample collection involved blood only; tissue repertoires are likely different.

Profiling relied on immunoSEQ multiplex PCR, and the TCRdb table lists in-frame clones only, not all of them. This sample carries roughly 890,000 clones, about 91% of them seen once, and the ten largest clones take about 25%. The TCR originated in a young man in good health. The sample taken for sequencing was naive CD8+ T cells sorted from blood. V usage is TRBV2 and J usage is TRBJ2-1; TRBD2 agrees at 8 bases. The CDR3: CASSSDSGNPNEQFF. The CDR3 DNA reads TGTGCCAGCAGTAGTGATAGCGGGAACCCCAATGAGCAGTTCTTC.